This T cell receptor (beta chain) was recovered during a study of cytomegalovirus exposure and HLA in healthy donors. It was with 60 Vbeta and 13 Jbeta primers that the PCR ran. TCRdb's table, derived via immunoSEQ multiplex PCR, lists solely in-frame clones and lacks some. The sample has about 260,000 clones, about four fifths seen once. V lost 4 bases and J lost 1; bases outside the gene matches: 18. The CDR3 totals 19 residues. Germline V lookup: CDR1 SGHDT, CDR2 YYEEEE. The clonotype originates from a woman in her thirties or forties in good health and CMV-seropositive. The rearrangement links TRBV5-6 to TRBJ2-3; the match to TRBD2 covers 7 bases. The sample taken for sequencing was PBMCs. CDR3 DNA sequence: TGTGCCAGCAGCCGAAGATTGACGGGACTAAAAAAGGGCACAGATACGCAGTATTTT. It specifies CASSRRLTGLKKGTDTQYF.